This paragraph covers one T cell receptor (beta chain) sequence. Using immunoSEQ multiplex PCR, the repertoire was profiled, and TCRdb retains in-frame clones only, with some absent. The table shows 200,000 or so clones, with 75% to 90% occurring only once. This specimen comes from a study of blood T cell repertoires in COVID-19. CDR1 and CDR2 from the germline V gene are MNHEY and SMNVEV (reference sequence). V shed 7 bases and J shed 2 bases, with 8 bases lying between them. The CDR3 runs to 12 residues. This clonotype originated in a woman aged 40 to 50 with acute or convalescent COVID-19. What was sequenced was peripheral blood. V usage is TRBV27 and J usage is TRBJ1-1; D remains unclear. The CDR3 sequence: CASKAGNTEAFF. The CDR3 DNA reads TGTGCCAGCAAGGCAGGAAACACTGAAGCTTTCTTT.